These T cell receptor beta chains were read from a single sample in a study of T cells expressing NK-cell markers. TCRdb reprocessed the 5' RACE reads and reports one entry per CDR3 protein, with no DNA. The sample is made up of 200,000 to 300,000 distinct CDR3 sequences, and the top ten hold roughly 4.2% of it. The specimen was blood T cells: a sorted CD56 or NKG2C T cell subset, CD4+ or CD8+ T cells, or bulk PBMC T cells (not recorded which). The receptor source for this set is a woman aged 18 to 75 in good health. Each CDR3 is given with its conserved first and last residue.

j_call v_call cdr3_aa
TRBJ2-2 TRBV25-1 CASSELEKDTGELFF
TRBJ2-3 TRBV12-3/TRBV12-4 CASKRAHARADTQYF
TRBJ1-2 TRBV6-5 CASSYLDRDGGYTF
TRBJ2-7 TRBV14 CASSQGVLGPYEQYF
TRBJ2-5 TRBV20-1 CSAKRGGTSSETQYF
TRBJ1-3 TRBV20-1 CSARAVLGNTIYF
TRBJ2-1 TRBV20-1 CSAIAGTDNEQFF
TRBJ2-7 TRBV5-1 CASGGTSGYEQYF
TRBJ1-1 TRBV6-2/TRBV6-3 CASSSGQRLLMNTEAFF
TRBJ2-7 TRBV27 CASSWVGGFSYEQYF
TRBJ1-5 TRBV12-3/TRBV12-4 CASSLATREGQPQHF
TRBJ2-7 TRBV29-1 CSVKSGRNSYEQYF
TRBJ1-5 TRBV20-1 CSARPGSGGQPQHF
TRBJ1-5 TRBV19 CASRPRGQPNQPQHF
TRBJ2-7 TRBV7-2 CASSLARTGKVEQYF
TRBJ2-7 TRBV11-2 CASSPMGQGYPSTYEQYF
TRBJ2-3 TRBV6-1 CASSRSSGSPTDTQYF
TRBJ2-1 TRBV12-3/TRBV12-4 CASSLKQGAYNEQFF
TRBJ2-3 TRBV6-2/TRBV6-3 CASSYSFGGLSTDTQYF
TRBJ2-3 TRBV11-2 CASSFDNQLAGWSDTQYF
TRBJ2-5 TRBV20-1 CSASPHRDQETQYF
TRBJ1-1 TRBV6-5 CASSYTLGGGGTEAFF
TRBJ1-1 TRBV5-1 CASSLGHLDTEAFF
TRBJ2-3 TRBV4-2 CASSQEGSRSNTQYF
TRBJ1-1 TRBV19 CASSQRMNTEAFF
TRBJ2-4 TRBV6-5 CASSYPLVYHLAKNIQYF
TRBJ2-7 TRBV6-2/TRBV6-3 CATGRVDEQYF
TRBJ2-3 TRBV5-8 CASSLAGTSGGDTQYF
TRBJ2-4 TRBV12-3/TRBV12-4 CASSFGSLGNIQYF
TRBJ1-3 TRBV20-1 CSARIGRGVNTIYF
TRBJ2-5 TRBV20-1 CSARDRVSGGETQYF
TRBJ2-7 TRBV3-1 CASSQAGRLAEQYF
TRBJ1-6 TRBV5-5 CASSPGTANSPLHF
TRBJ1-1 TRBV9 CASSTTAGENTEAFF
TRBJ2-1 TRBV6-1 CASSDQLVNEQFF
TRBJ2-7 TRBV29-1 CSVRTHDQPWGQYF
TRBJ1-2 TRBV4-3 CASSQEYDVRQGGYTF
TRBJ2-1 TRBV7-9 CASSLTGTSNNEQFF
TRBJ2-6 TRBV20-1 CSARVVSGANVLTF
TRBJ2-3 TRBV10-3 CAITGTSGSLGTDTQYF
TRBJ2-7 TRBV20-1 CSARDQGWGSREQYF
TRBJ1-1 TRBV5-1 CASSSRYANTEAFF
TRBJ2-1 TRBV12-3/TRBV12-4 CASSLTGGRPGNEQFF
TRBJ2-1 TRBV6-1 CASSKGLAGGIEQFF